The 15 T cell receptor beta chains reported below all come from one sample, sequenced in a study of T cell repertoires in cytomegalovirus infection. TCRdb used MiXCR to reprocess the reads, holding one entry per CDR3 protein. The sample comprises approximately 500,000 distinct CDR3 sequences, 16% of which are singletons, and under 30% rests with the top ten. Sequencing was performed on CD8+ T cells from PBMCs. The source of these receptors is a human donor in good health (CMV status not recorded). Some clones in this sample may be carry-over from other donors' samples.

This clonotype appeared a few times. The rearrangement joins TRBV19 to TRBJ2-5; 8 bases are a match to TRBD2. The CDR3 covers 16 residues. Germline CDR1 and CDR2: LNHDA and SQIVND (reference sequence). With V trimmed by 3 bases and J by 1 base, 7 bases remained unmatched. The CDR3 protein is CASSIGGGWVQETQYF. The CDR3 DNA follows: TGTGCCAGTAGTATCGGGGGGGGCTGGGTCCAAGAGACCCAGTACTTC.

The chain joins TRBV13 to TRBJ2-1, with 13 positions matching TRBD2. The germline V gene has CDR1 PRHDT and CDR2 FYEKMQ (reference sequence). V was pared by 5 bases and J by 0 bases, with 10 bases of the junction left unmatched. This CDR3 spans 19 amino acids. CDR3 bases: TGTGCCAGCAGCGACTTCCCACTAGCGGGAGGGCCCTCCTACAATGAGCAGTTCTTC. It specifies CASSDFPLAGGPSYNEQFF.

This clonotype occurred many times. This rearrangement joins TRBV7-8 to TRBJ2-7; tentatively, D is TRBD2 (6 bases). V lost 4 bases, J lost 0 bases, and 16 bases lay in between. Germline assignment: CDR1 SGHVS and CDR2 FQNEAQ. The CDR3 covers 16 residues. CDR3 in amino acids: CASSYRTSRASYEQYF. The DNA of the CDR3 is TGTGCCAGCAGCTATAGAACTAGCCGGGCCTCCTACGAGCAGTACTTC.

This clonotype appeared many times. The gene calls are TRBV27 and TRBJ1-1, with TRBD1 matching over 10 bases. V trimming: 4 bases; J trimming: 3 bases; junction bases outside the gene matches: 8. The germline gives CDR1 MNHEY, CDR2 SMNVEV (reference sequence). CDR3 size: 16 residues. The CDR3 reads CASSSFGTGEHTEAFF. CDR3 in DNA: TGTGCCAGCAGTTCTTTCGGGACAGGGGAGCACACTGAAGCTTTCTTT.

A note on this clonotype: One base away lies a much larger clone, so this may be a sequencing read error. This rearrangement joins TRBV27 to TRBJ1-1, with TRBD1 matching 8 bases. Per the germline V gene, CDR1 is MNHEY and CDR2 is SMNVEV (reference sequence). The CDR3 runs 17 residues. The CDR3: CASSQEFYRGMNTEVFF. The DNA of the CDR3 is TGTGCCAGCAGTCAAGAATTCTACAGGGGGATGAACACTGAAGTTTTCTTT.

In its sample, this clonotype was seen many times. Written as DNA, the CDR3 is TGTGCCAGCAGCTTTACCAATGAGCAGTTCTTC. Translated, it gives CASSFTNEQFF. The V call is TRBV7-8, the J call TRBJ2-1; the D is unclear. Germline CDR1 is SGHVS and CDR2 is FQNEAQ. The ends were cut back, 3 bases at V and 6 bases at J, with 3 bases in the middle. The CDR3 runs to 11 residues.

The table lists this clonotype with a few counts. V gene TRBV28 combines with J gene TRBJ2-7; D might be TRBD2 (6 bases). Trimming cost V 1 base and J 6 bases, with 16 bases left between them. In germline, CDR1 is MDHEN, CDR2 SYDVKM. The CDR3 consists of 15 residues. This CDR3 is CASSLLRRLATEQYF. In DNA, the CDR3 is TGTGCCAGCAGTTTATTGAGGCGGCTAGCGACCGAGCAGTACTTC.

This clonotype occurred a few times. The chain couples TRBV27 to TRBJ2-1; perhaps TRBD1 as D (5 bases). Trimming removed 3 bases from V and 9 bases from J, with 15 bases in between. CDR1 is MNHEY, CDR2 SMNVEV, per germline (reference sequence). This CDR3 has 14 residues. Here the CDR3 DNA reads TGTGCCAGCAGTTTGCGCAGGGCATTAGGTGAGCAGTTCTTC. Protein product: CASSLRRALGEQFF.

The V call is TRBV2, the J call TRBJ2-7; D possibly corresponds to TRBD1 (6 bases). V lost 9 bases to trimming and J lost 4 bases, with 13 bases between them. Germline-derived CDR1 and CDR2 are SNHLY and FYNNEI. The CDR3 covers 12 residues. As DNA, the CDR3 is TGTGCCAGACAGGGAAGTAGTTACGAGCAGTACTTC. It yields the protein CARQGSSYEQYF.

At least ten counts were recorded for this clonotype. The chain carries TRBV11-2 and TRBJ2-2, with 8 bases identical to TRBD2. The CDR3 totals 16 residues. J lost 5 bases, V lost 2 bases, and 7 bases had no gene match. Germline V gene data show CDR1 as SGHAT and CDR2 as FQNNGV. The CDR3 DNA follows: TGTGCCAGCAGCTTAACAGCGGGGGCCTTGACCGGGGAGCTGTTTTTT. The encoded protein is CASSLTAGALTGELFF.

A remark on this clonotype: This is likely a read error, given that the CDR3 carries no conserved phenylalanine or tryptophan at its end. The gene calls are TRBV4-1 and TRBJ2-5; tentatively, D is TRBD2 (5 bases). V was pared by 0 bases and J by 5 bases, with 10 bases between. The CDR3 runs to 14 residues. Germline V gene lookup returns CDR1 MGHRA and CDR2 YSYEKL. The CDR3 DNA follows: TGCGCCAGCAGCCAAGAGTTAGGGAGTGAGACCCAGTACATC. It yields the protein CASSQELGSETQYI.

At least ten counts were recorded for this clonotype. The rearrangement uses TRBV11-2 and TRBJ1-1; 11 bases fit TRBD1. The germline V gene has CDR1 SGHAT and CDR2 FQNNGV. The CDR3 is made up of 12 amino acids. V trimming: 5 bases; J trimming: 11 bases; junction bases outside the gene matches: 4. Written as DNA, the CDR3 is TGTGCCAGCAGCAGGACAGGGGGCGAGGCTTTCTTT. It is translated as CASSRTGGEAFF.

This clonotype has a count of ten or more. The chain uses TRBV6-2 or TRBV6-3 and TRBJ1-2; D not certain. V lost 5 bases and J 7 bases, leaving 20 bases between the germline ends. Germline loops: CDR1 MNHEY, CDR2 SVGEGT. The CDR3 spans 15 residues. CDR3 nucleotide sequence: TGTGCCAGCAGTCTCTCATTCCAGGTGCTTGCTGGCTACACCTTC. Its protein is CASSLSFQVLAGYTF.

The chain carries TRBV4-1 and TRBJ2-2; D could derive from TRBD1 or TRBD2 (6 bases each). CDR3 length: 14 residues. CDR1 and CDR2 from the germline V gene are MGHRA and YSYEKL. V was clipped by 8 bases and J by 1 base, with 11 bases between them. The CDR3 region is CASGGQQNTGELFF. The CDR3 bases are TGCGCCAGCGGGGGGCAGCAGAACACCGGGGAGCTGTTTTTT.

The rearrangement uses TRBV5-6 and TRBJ2-1, with 9 bases aligning to TRBD1. Losses at the gene ends were 1 base for V and 6 bases for J; bases not matched to a gene: 11. The CDR3 covers 17 residues. Germline CDR1 is SGHDT and CDR2 is YYEEEE. The CDR3 DNA reads as TGTGCCAGCAGCTTGTCGGACAGGGGTTATTTGAGCAATGAGCAGTTCTTC. This translates into CASSLSDRGYLSNEQFF.